These T cell receptor beta chains were read from a single sample in a study of PD-1 blockade in mismatch repair-deficient tumors. The data were produced by immunoSEQ multiplex PCR, yet TCRdb's version contains in-frame clones alone and is incomplete. The sample lists about 24,000 clones; around 80% were seen once. This sample comprised peripheral blood, obtained 12 weeks after starting pembrolizumab. Every receptor here comes from an adult with mismatch repair-deficient cancer. The CDR3 runs from the conserved cysteine through the conserved F or W. The D gene is left open where the match is weak. Size is omitted from some rows. Given values are once, few, many or a class for expanded clones.

cdr3_aa cdr3_nt clone_size d_call j_call v_call
CASSLALGGTGGTEAFF TGTGCCAGCAGCTTAGCGCTGGGCGGGACAGGGGGCACTGAAGCTTTCTTT NA TRBD1 TRBJ1-1 TRBV7-9
CAIRLGLAGGPVPGELFF TGTGCCATCAGATTGGGACTAGCGGGAGGGCCGGTCCCCGGGGAGCTGTTTTTT NA TRBD2 TRBJ2-2 TRBV2
CASKASGTADTQYF TGTGCCAGCAAGGCTAGCGGGACCGCAGATACGCAGTATTTT once TRBD2 TRBJ2-3 TRBV6-1
CASTGAGGGADTQYF TGTGCCAGCACCGGGGCTGGGGGAGGGGCAGATACGCAGTATTTT NA TRBD2 TRBJ2-3 TRBV6-1
CASSYSRGGSYNEQFF TGTGCCAGCAGTTACTCGAGGGGGGGCTCCTACAATGAGCAGTTCTTC NA NA TRBJ2-1 TRBV6-5
CASSINLNTEAFF TGTGCCAGTAGTATAAACTTGAACACTGAAGCTTTCTTT few NA TRBJ1-1 TRBV19
CAISESKGLTNTGELFF TGTGCCATCAGTGAGTCGAAGGGGCTTACGAACACCGGGGAGCTGTTTTTT NA NA TRBJ2-2 TRBV10-3
CASSYSEGHYEQYF TGTGCCAGCAGTTACTCGGAGGGACACTACGAGCAGTACTTC NA NA TRBJ2-7 TRBV6-5
CASSLGTMNTEAFF TGTGCCAGCAGTTTGGGCACCATGAACACTGAAGCTTTCTTT NA NA TRBJ1-1 TRBV27
CASSLAPSQETQYF TGTGCCAGCAGCTTAGCGCCCAGCCAAGAGACCCAGTACTTC NA NA TRBJ2-5 TRBV7-8
CASSLLTRHNEQFF TGTGCCAGCAGCCTCCTGACTAGACACAATGAGCAGTTCTTC once NA TRBJ2-1 TRBV11-2
CASSLGTSGSLQETQYF TGTGCCAGCAGCTTAGGGACTAGCGGGAGCCTCCAAGAGACCCAGTACTTC NA TRBD2 TRBJ2-5 TRBV7-2
CASSQDNSGANVLTF TGTGCCAGCAGCCAAGACAACTCTGGGGCCAACGTCCTGACTTTC NA NA TRBJ2-6 TRBV5-4
CASRPGQGAQETQYF TGCGCCAGCAGACCGGGACAGGGGGCCCAAGAGACCCAGTACTTC NA TRBD1 TRBJ2-5 TRBV5-1
CASSLGGEAFF TGTGCCAGCAGCTTGGGGGGTGAAGCTTTCTTT NA NA TRBJ1-1 TRBV5-6
CATRDSHYEQYF TGTGCCACCCGGGACAGCCACTACGAGCAGTACTTC NA TRBD1 TRBJ2-7 TRBV6-6
CASSIGQRSSYNEQFF TGTGCCAGTAGTATAGGACAGCGGAGCTCCTACAATGAGCAGTTCTTC NA NA TRBJ2-1 TRBV19
CASRPVGTASYGYTF TGTGCCAGTAGACCAGTCGGGACAGCCTCCTATGGCTACACCTTC NA TRBD1 TRBJ1-2 TRBV19
CASSRTRGGKNIQYF TGTGCCAGCAGCCGAACCCGGGGTGGCAAAAACATTCAGTACTTC NA NA TRBJ2-4 TRBV5-6
CASSLAVYQETQYF TGTGCCAGCAGCTTAGCGGTGTACCAAGAGACCCAGTACTTC few NA TRBJ2-5 TRBV7-2
CASSQAGTGAYEQYF TGCGCCAGCAGTCAAGCCGGGACAGGGGCCTACGAGCAGTACTTC NA TRBD1 TRBJ2-7 TRBV23-1